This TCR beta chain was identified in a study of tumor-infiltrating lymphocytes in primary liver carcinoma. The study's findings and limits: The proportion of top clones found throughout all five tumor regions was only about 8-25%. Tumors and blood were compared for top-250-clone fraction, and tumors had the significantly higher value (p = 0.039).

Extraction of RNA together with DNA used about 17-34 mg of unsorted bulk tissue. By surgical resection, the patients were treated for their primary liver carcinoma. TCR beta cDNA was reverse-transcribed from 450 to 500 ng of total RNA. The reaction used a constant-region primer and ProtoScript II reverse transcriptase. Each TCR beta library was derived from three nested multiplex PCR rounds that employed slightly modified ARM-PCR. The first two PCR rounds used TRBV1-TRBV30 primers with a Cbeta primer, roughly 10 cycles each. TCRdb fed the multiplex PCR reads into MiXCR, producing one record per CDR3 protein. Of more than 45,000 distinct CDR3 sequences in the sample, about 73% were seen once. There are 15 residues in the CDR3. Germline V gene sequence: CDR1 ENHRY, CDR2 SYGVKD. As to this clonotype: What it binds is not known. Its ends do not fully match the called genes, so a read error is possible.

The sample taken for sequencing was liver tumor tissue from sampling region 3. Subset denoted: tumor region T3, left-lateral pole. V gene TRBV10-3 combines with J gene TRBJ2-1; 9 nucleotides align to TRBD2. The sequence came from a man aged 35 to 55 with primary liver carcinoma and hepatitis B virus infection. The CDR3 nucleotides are TGTACCATCAGTGTTGGAGCGGGAGGTCAAAATGAGCCGTTCTTC. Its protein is CTISVGAGGQNEPFF.